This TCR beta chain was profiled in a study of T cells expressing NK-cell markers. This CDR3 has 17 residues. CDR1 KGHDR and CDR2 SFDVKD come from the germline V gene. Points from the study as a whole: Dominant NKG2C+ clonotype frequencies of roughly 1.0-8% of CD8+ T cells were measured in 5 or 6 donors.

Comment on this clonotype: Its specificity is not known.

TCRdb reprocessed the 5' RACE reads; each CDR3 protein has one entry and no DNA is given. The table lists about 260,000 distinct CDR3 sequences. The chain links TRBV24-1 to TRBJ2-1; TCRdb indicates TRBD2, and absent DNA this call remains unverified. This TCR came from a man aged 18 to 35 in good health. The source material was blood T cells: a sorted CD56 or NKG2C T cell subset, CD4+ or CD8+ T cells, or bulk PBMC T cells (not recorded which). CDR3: CATSDPTSGYPYNEQFF.